Following are 12 T cell receptor beta chains from one sample sequenced in a study of shared clonotypes between healthy human individuals. Profiling relied on immunoSEQ multiplex PCR, and the TCRdb table lists in-frame clones only, not all of them. The profile shows over 150,000 clones, around 63% of them singletons. The sample consisted of memory CD4+ T cells sorted from blood. The subset here: CD45RA-negative fraction. The receptor set was obtained from a man younger than 45 in good health.

This clone was picked up a small number of times. In nucleotides, the CDR3 is TGTGCCAGCAGCCCTCGGAGCCGTTCCCAATGGAACGAGCAGTACTTC. It translates to CASSPRSRSQWNEQYF. The gene calls are TRBV5-5 and TRBJ2-7; D is unresolved. Germline CDR1 is SGHKS and CDR2 is YYEKEE (reference sequence). The CDR3 sequence is 16 residues long. The germline V and J ends were trimmed by 4 bases and 5 bases, with 22 bases remaining between them. The variable domain in full, completed from reference TRBV5-5 and TRBJ2-7, reads DAGVTQSPTHLIKTRGQQVTLRCSPISGHKSVSWYQQVLGQGPQFIFQYYEKEERGRGNFPDRFSARQFPNYSSELNVNALLLGDSALYLCASSPRSRSQWNEQYFGPGTRLTVT.

The rearrangement uses TRBV10-1 and TRBJ2-6; no firm D call. Germline CDR1 WNHNN, CDR2 SYGVQD (reference sequence). Trimming removed 3 bases from V and 1 base from J, with 1 base in between. The CDR3 has 13 residues. The CDR3, as DNA: TGCGCCAGCAGTGATTCTGGGGCCAACGTCCTGACTTTC. Protein: CASSDSGANVLTF.

V gene TRBV11-3 combines with J gene TRBJ2-1, with D possibly matching TRBD2 (6 bases). Germline V gives CDR1 SGHNT, CDR2 YENEEA. The CDR3 spans 14 residues. Trimming shortened V by 5 bases and J by 6 bases, and 14 bases separated the two germline ends. CDR3 region: CASSRDLTANEQFF. DNA of the CDR3: TGTGCCAGCAGCCGGGACTTAACAGCCAATGAGCAGTTCTTC.

This chain joins TRBV6-4 and TRBJ2-3; tentatively, D is TRBD2 (6 bases). Trimming took 6 bases from V and 4 from J, leaving 17 bases between them. Germline assignment: CDR1 MRHNA and CDR2 SNTAGT. This CDR3 comprises 15 residues. The CDR3, as DNA: TGTGCCAGCAGGCCGTTGGCTAGCGCCTCAGATACGCAGTATTTT. Translating gives CASRPLASASDTQYF.

The chain couples TRBV25-1 to TRBJ2-5; D gene unclear. Trimming left V 3 bases short and J 5 bases short, with 7 bases between. CDR1 and CDR2 (germline): MGHDK, SYGVNS. The CDR3 consists of 12 residues. The DNA for the CDR3 is TGTGCCAGCAGTGAGTTGGGGGAGACCCAGTACTTC. This gives the protein CASSELGETQYF. The complete variable domain, with remaining parts taken from reference TRBV25-1 and TRBJ2-5, reads EADIYQTPRYLVIGTGKKITLECSQTMGHDKMYWYQQDPGMELHLIHYSYGVNSTEKGDLSSESTVSRIRTEHFPLTLESARPSHTSQYLCASSELGETQYFGPGTRLLVL.

Concerning this clone itself: A junction end diverges from the germline sequence, so it may reflect a read error. This chain links TRBV7-7 with TRBJ1-5; tentatively, D is TRBD1 (6 bases). This CDR3 is built from 13 residues. Germline CDR1 and CDR2: SSHAT and FNYEAQ (reference sequence). CDR3 in DNA: TGTGCTAGCAGCTTAGCAACAGGGCAGCCCCAGCATTTT. It translates to CASSLATGQPQHF.

The chain carries TRBV6-6 and TRBJ1-5; 8 nucleotides match TRBD1. Per germline, CDR1 MNHNY and CDR2 SVGAGI (reference sequence). With 7 bases clipped from V and 5 bases from J, the junction kept 7 bases outside the gene matches. The CDR3 contains 14 residues. Here the CDR3 DNA reads TGTGCCAGCACAGAGGACAGGGCGTATCAGCCCCAGCATTTT. Residues: CASTEDRAYQPQHF.

This clone has a handful of counts. This sequence joins TRBV12-5 and TRBJ2-3, with D perhaps being TRBD1 or TRBD2 (5 bases each). Germline V gives CDR1 LGHNT, CDR2 FRNRAP. The germline V and J ends were trimmed by 1 base and 4 bases, with 15 bases remaining between them. This CDR3 is 16 amino acids long. Here the CDR3 reads CASGLGLKGSADTQYF. CDR3 in DNA: TGTGCTAGTGGTTTGGGACTGAAGGGGAGTGCAGATACGCAGTATTTT.

The rearrangement uses TRBV18 and TRBJ1-4, with 10 bases lining up with TRBD1. In germline, CDR1 is KGHSH, CDR2 LQKENI. With V trimmed by 1 base and J by 4 bases, 21 bases remained unmatched. The length of the CDR3 is 22 residues. This chain's CDR3 is CASSPLRGQGNMARWDNEKLFF. The CDR3 DNA follows: TGTGCCAGCTCACCACTGAGGGGACAGGGGAATATGGCTAGGTGGGATAATGAAAAACTGTTTTTT.

V is TRBV5-1 and J is TRBJ1-1, with 7 bases matching TRBD1. The germline CDR1 and CDR2 sequences are SGHRS and YFSETQ. The CDR3 extends over 13 amino acids. Germline trimming cut 2 bases from V and 4 bases from J; bases unmatched to any gene: 2. The CDR3 here is CASSFSGGTEAFF. DNA of the CDR3: TGCGCCAGCAGCTTCTCAGGGGGCACTGAAGCTTTCTTT.

The V gene is TRBV6-5, the J gene TRBJ2-2; tentative D call: TRBD2 (6 bases). Looked up from germline, CDR1 is MNHEY and CDR2 is SVGAGI. The CDR3 totals 16 residues. Between the trimmed V and J ends, which lost 3 bases and 7 bases, there was a span of 18 bases. DNA of the CDR3: TGTGCCAGCAGTTATTTTGCCCCGCGGAGGGGCGGGGAGCTGTTTTTT. Amino acid sequence: CASSYFAPRRGGELFF.

This chain connects TRBV6-6 to TRBJ1-2, with 7 bases that match TRBD1. The CDR3 has 14 amino acids. CDR1 and CDR2 from the germline V gene are MNHNY and SVGAGI (reference sequence). V dropped 8 bases and J dropped 2; count of bases not matched to a gene: 8. For the CDR3, the DNA is TGTGCCAGCGGAGGAACAGGGGCGAACTATGGCTACACCTTC. This sequence encodes CASGGTGANYGYTF.